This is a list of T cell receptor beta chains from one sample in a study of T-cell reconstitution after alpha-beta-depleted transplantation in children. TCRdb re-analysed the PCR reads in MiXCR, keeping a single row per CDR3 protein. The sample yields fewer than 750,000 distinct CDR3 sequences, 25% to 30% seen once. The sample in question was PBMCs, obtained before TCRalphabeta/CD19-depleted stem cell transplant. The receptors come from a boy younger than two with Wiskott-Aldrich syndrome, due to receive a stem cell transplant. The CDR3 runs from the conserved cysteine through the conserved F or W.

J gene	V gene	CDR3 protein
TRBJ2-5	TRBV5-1	CASSPATGSFWETQYF
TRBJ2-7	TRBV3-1	CASSQVSRGHLGQYF
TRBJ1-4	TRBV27	CASSFRGGVLQVEKLFF
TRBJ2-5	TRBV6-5	CASSYSTGEETQYF
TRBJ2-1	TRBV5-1	CASSLDFAEQFF
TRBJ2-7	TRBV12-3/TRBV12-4	CASSLKGTGSYEQYF
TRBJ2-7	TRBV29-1	CSVGSRLSYEQYF
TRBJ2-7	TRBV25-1	CASSEFKAYEQYF
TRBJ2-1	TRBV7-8	CASSLRTSALGAYNEQFF
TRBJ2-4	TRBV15	CATSRVASGNIQYF
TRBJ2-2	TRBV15	CATSRGRTLARTGELFF
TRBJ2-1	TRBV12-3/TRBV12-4	CASSLGDRDSNEQFF
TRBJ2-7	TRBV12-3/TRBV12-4	CASSLRDGSSYEQYF
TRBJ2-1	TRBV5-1	CASSLGPGGNEQFF
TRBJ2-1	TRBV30	CAWIGSGRILYNEQFF
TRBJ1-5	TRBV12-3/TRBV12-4	CASSEGDRGNQPQHF
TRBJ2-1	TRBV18	CASSTIPSGSQFF
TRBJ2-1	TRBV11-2	CASSLLFMVGSYNEQFF
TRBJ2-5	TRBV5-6	CASSPTIGTSRETQYF
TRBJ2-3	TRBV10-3	CAISETPTISSTDTQYF